This T cell receptor beta chain comes out of a study of T cells in Graves' hyperthyroidism and ophthalmopathy. This clonotype came up a few times. Unmatched junction bases numbered 6, after V lost 6 bases and J lost 10 bases. This CDR3 is built from 13 residues. 8.5 to 10 ml of fresh peripheral blood supplied the PBMCs. RNA transcripts provided the source from which TCR beta CDR3 regions were amplified. TCR CDR3 regions were first amplified by RT-PCR with HTBI primers. TCRdb reprocessed the multiplex PCR reads via MiXCR and lists one record per CDR3 protein. The sample holds about half a million distinct CDR3 sequences, less than 25% seen once.

The chain carries TRBV12-3 or TRBV12-4 and TRBJ1-6, with 7 bases that match TRBD1. Specimen: blood. This clonotype was sampled from a woman aged 25 to 39 with Graves' ophthalmopathy. The CDR3: CASRPLTGSPLHF. Written as DNA, the CDR3 is TGTGCCAGCAGACCGTTGACAGGGTCACCCCTCCACTTT.